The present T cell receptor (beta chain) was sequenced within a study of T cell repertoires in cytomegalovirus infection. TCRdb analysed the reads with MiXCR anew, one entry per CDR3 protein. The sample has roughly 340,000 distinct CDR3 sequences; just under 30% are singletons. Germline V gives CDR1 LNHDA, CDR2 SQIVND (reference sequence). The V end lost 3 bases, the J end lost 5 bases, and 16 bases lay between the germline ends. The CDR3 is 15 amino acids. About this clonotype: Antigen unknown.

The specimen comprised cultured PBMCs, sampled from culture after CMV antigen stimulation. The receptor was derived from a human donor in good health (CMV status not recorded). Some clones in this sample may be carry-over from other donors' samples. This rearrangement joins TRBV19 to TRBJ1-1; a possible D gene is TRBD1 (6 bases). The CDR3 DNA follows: TGTGCCAGTAGTATTATGGCAGGGGAAAGTACTGAAGCTTTCTTT. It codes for CASSIMAGESTEAFF.